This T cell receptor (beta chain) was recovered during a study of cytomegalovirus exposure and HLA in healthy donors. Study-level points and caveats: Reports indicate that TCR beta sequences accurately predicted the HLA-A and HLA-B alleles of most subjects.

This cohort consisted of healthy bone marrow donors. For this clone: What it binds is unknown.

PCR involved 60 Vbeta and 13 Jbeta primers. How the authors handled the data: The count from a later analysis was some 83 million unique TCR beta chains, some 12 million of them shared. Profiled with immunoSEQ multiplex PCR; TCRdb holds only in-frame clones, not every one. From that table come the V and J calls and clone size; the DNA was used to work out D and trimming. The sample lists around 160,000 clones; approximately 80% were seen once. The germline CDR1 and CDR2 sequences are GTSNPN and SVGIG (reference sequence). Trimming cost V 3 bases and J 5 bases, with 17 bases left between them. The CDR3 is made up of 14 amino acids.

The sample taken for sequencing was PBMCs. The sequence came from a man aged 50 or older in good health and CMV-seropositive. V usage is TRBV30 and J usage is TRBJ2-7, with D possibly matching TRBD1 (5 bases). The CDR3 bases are TGTGCCTGGAGCCCAGGGTATTTGACCCACGAGCAGTACTTC. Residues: CAWSPGYLTHEQYF.